This T cell receptor (beta chain) was profiled in a study of T cells in women clearing cervical HPV infection. On the study more broadly: Controls gave blood once infection was undetectable; cases at lesion identification.

Study observations and caveats: Cases carried less TRBV6-7 than controls: approximately 0.1% versus 0.16%. CIN3+ cases had significantly higher TCR richness than controls; evenness did not differ.

The CDR3 is 22 amino acids. V gave up 0 bases and J gave up 0 bases; unmatched junction bases: 23. Germline loops: CDR1 GTSNPN, CDR2 SVGIG (reference sequence). With respect to this clone: Its antigen remains unidentified. The read stops 3 residues short of the end of the CDR3; the missing end is completed from the germline J gene.

immunoSEQ multiplex PCR used an average of roughly 1,100 ng genomic DNA. Sequenced by immunoSEQ multiplex PCR; TCRdb stores in-frame clones only, minus some. This repertoire includes tens of thousands of clones. The sequence came from a woman between 18 and 70 years old with a cervical HPV16 infection that either progressed to CIN3+ or cleared (not recorded which). The sequencing input was blood buffy coat. This chain joins TRBV30 and TRBJ2-3; 8 bases match TRBD2. The CDR3 bases that were read are TGTGCCTGGAGTGTACCAGAACCGTACCATCCCGCGGGGGGACTTAGCACAGATACG. This codes for CAWSVPEPYHPAGGLSTDT. The entire CDR3 protein reads CAWSVPEPYHPAGGLSTDTQYF.